This T cell receptor (beta chain) was captured in a study of blood T cell repertoires in COVID-19. Study details: PBMCs, B-cell-depleted T cells, or T cells provided the cDNA or gDNA that made up the material.

Using immunoSEQ multiplex PCR, the repertoire was profiled, and TCRdb retains in-frame clones only, with some absent. The sample has 200,000 to 300,000 clones, approximately 90% seen once. Cohorts were based on clinical histories the participants reported. The CDR3 runs 14 residues. Per germline, CDR1 SGHTA and CDR2 FQGNSA. With 1 base removed from V and 3 bases from J, the gap between germline ends came to 8 bases. This clonotype was sampled from a woman aged 25 to 39 who had recovered from COVID-19. The J gene is TRBJ2-3, the V gene TRBV7-2; D possibly corresponds to TRBD1 (5 bases). Material: PBMCs or T cells enriched from blood (not recorded which). CDR3 coding DNA: TGTGCCAGCAGCTTAGGCAGGGCAACAGATACGCAGTATTTT. Translating gives CASSLGRATDTQYF.